Sequencing of this T cell receptor beta chain was carried out in a study of cytomegalovirus exposure and HLA in healthy donors. This clone was recorded a few times. V lost 1 base to trimming and J lost 3 bases, with 9 bases between them. The CDR3 is made up of 14 amino acids. CDR1 is SGHDN and CDR2 is FVKESK in the germline V gene. The PCR employed 60 Vbeta primers together with 13 Jbeta primers. Produced via immunoSEQ multiplex PCR; TCRdb's table is partial and in-frame only. Of under 150,000 clones listed, 80% are singletons. This TCR was recovered from a woman in her thirties or forties in good health and CMV-seronegative. This chain joins TRBV14 and TRBJ1-2; unclear D gene. The sequenced sample consisted of PBMCs. The CDR3 nucleotides are TGTGCCAGCAGCCAAGGGGAGGCGTACTATGGCTACACCTTC. This gives the protein CASSQGEAYYGYTF.